This entry concerns a single T cell receptor beta chain. Its specificity is unknown. This specimen belongs to a study of blood T cells in healthy people across ages. A second PCR of 7 to 11 cycles used a sample-barcoded 5' primer and a J-beta primer mix. TCRdb re-derived calls from the 5' RACE reads in MiXCR, one entry per CDR3 protein. This sample yields some 700,000 distinct CDR3 sequences, of which roughly 20% are seen a single time; roughly a fifth belongs to the top ten. Germline V gives CDR1 DFQATT, CDR2 SNEGSKA (reference sequence). V was pared by 5 bases and J by 3 bases, with 15 bases between. The CDR3 is 14 residues long. Study-wide results and caveats: Among T cells, TCR beta diversity per million cells dropped roughly linearly as age rose.

This chain connects TRBV20-1 to TRBJ2-3; TRBD1 or TRBD2 may be the D gene (5 bases each). The source is an older man in good health. The material sequenced was blood. CDR3 sequence: CSALGPSGTDTQYF. CDR3 nucleotide sequence: TGCAGTGCTTTGGGACCCTCAGGGACAGATACGCAGTATTTT.